This TCR beta chain was recovered during a study of cytomegalovirus exposure and HLA in healthy donors. Whole-study results and caveats: Reportedly, fewer N-insertions than the approximately 690-donor mean appeared in an Asian-associated ancestry cluster in a later analysis. In a later analysis, HLA-C alleles had the fewest associated TCRs, DRB1 alleles the most. The listing of 160 or so TCR beta chains classed them as cytomegalovirus-associated.

This CDR3 has 13 amino acids. Looked up from germline, CDR1 is GTSNPN and CDR2 is SVGIG (reference sequence). V lost 8 bases to trimming and J lost 4 bases; unmatched junction nucleotides: 6. This clone came up a few times. Antigen unknown. PCR used 60 Vbeta primers and 13 Jbeta primers. In the source study's methods: In a later analysis, some 80 million unique TCR beta chains included roughly 11 million shared by two or more donors. Measured with immunoSEQ multiplex PCR; TCRdb has only the in-frame clones, and not every one. Clone size and V and J calls were adopted from that table, with D and trimming inferred from the DNA. In the table there are 180,000 or so clones, roughly three quarters of which are singletons.

The sequence came from a male donor in good health and CMV-seronegative. Sequenced sample: PBMCs. The rearrangement links TRBV30 to TRBJ2-1; 9 nucleotides agree with TRBD1. CDR3 amino acids: CAVDGQGYNEQFF. DNA of the CDR3: TGTGCCGTAGACGGACAGGGGTACAATGAGCAGTTCTTC.